The 12 T cell receptor beta chains listed next were all sequenced from one sample in a study of T cells in localized non-small cell lung cancer. Here immunoSEQ multiplex PCR was the method, and the copy in TCRdb shows in-frame clones only, minus some. The table has roughly 25,000 clones, about 80% seen once; the top ten hold roughly 4.8%. The sample consisted of PBMCs, taken before any cancer treatment. The receptor set was obtained from a man aged 40 to 70 with stage II lung adenocarcinoma.

This clone showed up just once. This chain uses TRBV6-5 with TRBJ2-3; TRBD2 aligns across 8 bases. Germline trimming cut 0 bases from V and 4 bases from J; bases unmatched to any gene: 0. The CDR3 totals 14 residues. CDR1 and CDR2 (germline): MNHEY, SVGAGI. CDR3 DNA: TGTGCCAGCAGTTACTCCGGGGGGGCAGATACGCAGTATTTT. Translation: CASSYSGGADTQYF.

V is TRBV5-8 and J is TRBJ1-1; the D is unclear. V lost 2 bases, J lost 1 base, and 12 bases lay in between. The CDR3 runs 15 residues. Germline lookup yields CDR1 SGHTS and CDR2 YDEGEE. The CDR3 DNA sequence: TGTGCCAGCAGCTTAGGGTCGTCGAAGAACACTGAAGCTTTCTTT. This gives the protein CASSLGSSKNTEAFF. Full variable domain (remainder filled in from reference TRBV5-8 and TRBJ1-1): EAGVTQSPTHLIKTRGQQATLRCSPISGHTSVYWYQQALGLGLQFLLWYDEGEERNRGNFPPRFSGRQFPNYSSELNVNALELEDSALYLCASSLGSSKNTEAFFGQGTRLTVV.

This clone was recorded once. V is TRBV2 and J is TRBJ2-3; 8 nucleotides align to TRBD2. In germline, CDR1 is SNHLY, CDR2 FYNNEI. CDR3 size: 16 residues. J was trimmed by 3 bases and V by 2 bases; bases with no gene match: 7. The CDR3 region has the DNA TGTGCCAGCAGTGAAATCGCGGGGGGTGGGACAGATACGCAGTATTTT. This sequence encodes CASSEIAGGGTDTQYF.

The chain is built from TRBV19 and TRBJ2-7; D unresolved. V lost 7 bases, J lost 3 bases, and 7 bases lay in between. The length of the CDR3 is 11 residues. Germline-derived CDR1 and CDR2 are LNHDA and SQIVND (reference sequence). CDR3 region: CASTDRYEQYF. The CDR3 DNA sequence: TGTGCCAGTACGGACCGCTACGAGCAGTACTTC.

The J gene is TRBJ1-1, the V gene TRBV5-6, with D unclear. The V gene lost 1 base and the J gene lost 5 bases, with 12 bases spanning the gap. The CDR3 contains 14 residues. Germline V gene data show CDR1 as SGHDT and CDR2 as YYEEEE. Here the CDR3 DNA reads TGTGCCAGCAGCTTGACCTGGACGGCTACTGAAGCTTTCTTT. Protein: CASSLTWTATEAFF.

This clone was seen only once. The genes are TRBV2 and TRBJ2-1, with 7 bases matching TRBD2. The CDR3 extends over 16 amino acids. Per the germline V gene, CDR1 is SNHLY and CDR2 is FYNNEI. The J segment lost 4 bases and the V segment lost 3 bases, leaving 9 bases of the junction unmatched. The CDR3 sequence is CASSDRLAETYNEQFF. CDR3 nucleotide sequence: TGTGCCAGCAGTGACCGTCTAGCGGAAACATACAATGAGCAGTTCTTC.

The chain links TRBV13 to TRBJ1-1; D uncertain. Germline V gene lookup returns CDR1 PRHDT and CDR2 FYEKMQ (reference sequence). V dropped 5 bases and J dropped 1 base, with 11 bases sitting between them. This CDR3 region has 14 residues. This CDR3 is CASSPEERNTEAFF. CDR3 DNA: TGTGCCAGCAGCCCAGAGGAGAGGAACACTGAAGCTTTCTTT.

This chain links TRBV7-9 with TRBJ2-3; the D gene is possibly TRBD1 (7 bases). V was trimmed by 2 bases and J by 5 bases, leaving 17 bases between them. Per germline, CDR1 SEHNR and CDR2 FQNEAQ (reference sequence). CDR3 length: 16 residues. Here the CDR3 reads CASSLRGGTAGDTQYF. CDR3 bases: TGTGCCAGCAGCTTACGAGGCGGGACAGCAGGAGATACGCAGTATTTT.

The chain couples TRBV12-5 to TRBJ1-4; no clear D gene. The CDR3 has 15 residues. Trimming stripped 2 bases from V and 0 bases from J, with 7 bases between. The germline V gene has CDR1 LGHNT and CDR2 FRNRAP. This CDR3 is CASGLSYATNEKLFF. The CDR3, as DNA: TGTGCTAGTGGTTTGAGCTATGCAACTAATGAAAAACTGTTTTTT. The full variable domain, with the rest looked up from reference TRBV12-5 and TRBJ1-4, is DARVTQTPRHKVTEMGQEVTMRCQPILGHNTVFWYRQTMMQGLELLAYFRNRAPLDDSGMPKDRFSAEMPDATLATLKIQPSEPRDSAVYFCASGLSYATNEKLFFGSGTQLSVL.

The chain uses TRBV20-1 and TRBJ2-1; D is uncertain. The CDR3 runs to 11 residues. Trimming pared 1 base from V and 14 bases from J, leaving 12 bases between. Germline loops: CDR1 DFQATT, CDR2 SNEGSKA (reference sequence). DNA of the CDR3: TGCAGTGCTAGAGCCAGCAGGAAGGAGTTCTTC. This gives the protein CSARASRKEFF.

The rearrangement uses TRBV23-1 and TRBJ2-7, with D unclear. TRBV23-1 is classed as an ORF, of uncertain function. CDR3 length: 14 residues. Trimming cost V 2 bases and J 0 bases, with 8 bases left between them. In nucleotides, the CDR3 is TGCGCCAGCAGTCAAGGTCACAGCTCCTACGAGCAGTACTTC. Encoded protein: CASSQGHSSYEQYF.

V usage is TRBV10-3 and J usage is TRBJ2-7, with TRBD2 matching 13 bases. The germline CDR1 and CDR2 sequences are ENHRY and SYGVKD. The J segment lost 2 bases and the V segment lost 3 bases, leaving 10 bases of the junction unmatched. The CDR3 covers 18 residues. The CDR3 coding sequence is TGTGCCATCAGTGACAGAGGCGGACTAGCGGGAGTGGCCTACGAGCAGTACTTC. Translated: CAISDRGGLAGVAYEQYF.